This T cell receptor (beta chain) was identified in a study of cytomegalovirus exposure and HLA in healthy donors (dated by TCRdb to about 2017). Study-level background: In an earlier analysis of 450 to 750 of the donors, 250 to 350 Gb of sequence data and roughly 100 million unique TCR beta sequences from 180 million or so T cells were reported. Roughly 300 gigabases of sequencing data and tens of millions of unique TCR sequences were included in an early release covering around 600 HLA-typed donors. Of the roughly 390 genotyped donors, 81% fell in the genetic ancestry cluster associated with self-reported Caucasian donors. The study aimed to test whether cataloging public T cell receptors could reveal signatures of past pathogen exposure. The study used immunosequencing to profile the T cell repertoires of 670 or so subjects and linked those repertoires to cytomegalovirus serostatus. Besides the first cohort of around 670 subjects, a separate validation cohort made up of over 95 different subjects was used. To predict cytomegalovirus infection status, the study brought together high-throughput TCR immunosequencing, statistical association of individual TCRs with disease status, and machine learning. A later analysis re-analyzed previously published TCR beta repertoires from approximately 670 donors and added high-resolution HLA genotyping to study TCR occurrence patterns. The later analysis used no new phenotypic data to find candidate immune exposures, relying instead on TCR beta sequences and their occurrence across donors. To decide whether each TCR beta V gene segment behaved as functional or pseudogenic, an earlier analysis of some 600 of the donors relied on high-throughput TCR beta sequencing. Donor age, sex, ethnicity and CMV serostatus were collected together with the repertoire data. A later genetic analysis took genome-wide SNP genotypes for about 65% of the 666 donors and used that subset as a discovery cohort. Every discovery cohort repertoire had been produced on one sequencing platform. HLA typing included class I and class II loci at four-digit resolution. The number of donors typed differed by locus, with 629-630 for A, B, C, DRB1 and DQB1, around 500 for DQA1, 606 for DPA1, and 450 to 480 for DPB1. Roughly 5 DR-DQ haplotypes were handled as single units for association and clustering because linkage in the cohort was strong. Among over 350 genotyped donors of the cohort, an average of roughly 240,000 unique TCR beta nucleotide sequences were sequenced per donor, roughly 18% of them non-productive. Results the study describes overall, beyond this receptor: This cohort had only TCR beta chains sequenced, and the lack of alpha or paired-chain data limited which features could be detected. A later genetic analysis associated a missense DCLRE1C variant with V-gene and J-gene trimming of TCR beta chains, and an independent cohort replicated the association. The study listed approximately 150 TCR beta chains as associated with cytomegalovirus. Linkage disequilibrium might explain the correlated functional status among segregating V segments, but an unknown experimental factor could not be excluded. The 87-base-pair reads could not distinguish some IMGT-functional V segments, including TRBV6-2 and TRBV6-3, so those segments were excluded. The authors suggested that the approach could potentially be extended to other disease states and immunological phenotypes. Several of the top co-occurrence clusters appeared to be linked to parvovirus B19, influenza, CMV and Epstein-Barr virus, according to a later analysis. Compared with the approximately 670-donor mean, donors in an Asian-associated ancestry cluster had fewer N-insertions in productive TCRs, according to a later genetic analysis. In an earlier analysis of around 600 of the donors, most TCR beta V segments appeared in productive rearrangements about 87% or about 30% of the time, broadly matching IMGT annotations. In a later analysis, the rate of TCR association differed among HLA loci, with DRB1 alleles having the most associated TCRs and HLA-C alleles having the fewest. When HLA alleles, especially DR and DQ, strongly co-occurred, TCR associations were difficult to assign to individual alleles. Because counts were too low, some 16 rarely observed V segments, including chromosome 9 orphons, were excluded from the earlier analysis of 587 of the donors. In vitro tests confirmed that a few of the cytomegalovirus-associated TCR beta chains recognize cytomegalovirus antigens. For the cohort, immune exposure information was limited to CMV serostatus. A further reported finding was that TCR beta sequences accurately predicted the HLA-A and HLA-B alleles for most subjects in the first cohort. Cytomegalovirus status was reported to be diagnosed by the classifier with high specificity and sensitivity in both the original and validation cohorts. Because HLA typing was missing for some donors at each locus, association tests included only the typed subset. Most CMV-associated TCR beta chains appeared to be HLA-restricted in a later analysis, and the HLA associations seemed to be driven largely by CMV exposure. In a later analysis, HLA-associated TCR beta chains showed more clonal expansion and lower generation probabilities than non-associated chains that were equally common. Roughly uniform sequencing depth across donors was assumed in presence/absence analyses, although this assumption may not hold. A later analysis associated about 17,000 TCR beta sequences with specific HLA alleles at a false discovery rate of 0.05. Across donors, most TCR sequences were observed very rarely, whereas some public TCRs were present in many individuals. A cluster of highly shared sequence variants was judged likely to be a technical artifact of the sequencing pipeline.

The library was obtained by the immunoSEQ multiplex PCR assay. A mixture of 60 forward primers for TCR Vbeta segments and 13 reverse primers for TCR Jbeta segments was used in the multiplex PCR. The CDR3 region of rearranged TCR beta genes was amplified from genomic DNA by a multiplex PCR assay. The Illumina HiSeq System was used to sequence the amplified TCR beta libraries as 87-base-pair reads. The original pipeline was this. A later analysis counted about 82 million unique TCR beta chains across the 550 to 700 repertoires, and 9 million to 14 million of these chains were shared by at least two donors. Raw reads were error-corrected and collapsed into unique sequences with a nearest-neighbor algorithm that merged closely related sequences to remove PCR and sequencing errors. V, D and J gene segments were assigned by aligning CDR3 sequences to IMGT reference sequences. For a sequence to be retained, a match of at least six nucleotides was required to both a V gene segment and a J gene segment. Rearrangements were classified as productive when the CDR3 lacked stop codons and remained in frame with V and J, and all other rearrangements were classified as non-productive. CDR3 was defined by IMGT convention, running from the second conserved V-encoded cysteine to the conserved J-encoded phenylalanine. Sequences without an unambiguous match to a single V gene segment were excluded from the earlier analysis of approximately 560 of the donors. An earlier analysis of a few hundred of the donors classified V segments as functional when productive rearrangements were above 56.7% and as segregating when the standard deviation between donors was above 5%. A statistical classification framework was built to diagnose cytomegalovirus status from the catalog of TCR beta chain sequences. V and J gene assignment, in a later analysis, came from comparing TCR nucleotide sequences with IMGT/GENE-DB human TR gene sequences. The TCRdist pipeline was used in a later analysis to assign CDR3 sequences and most-parsimonious VDJ recombination scenarios. In a later analysis, each TCR beta chain was defined by its CDR3 amino acid sequence together with its V-gene family, and reads lacking a unique V-gene family were excluded. A later analysis removed over 500 highly shared, low-generation-probability nucleotide sequences to deal with suspected cross-contamination and a sequencing artifact. A later analysis calculated a clonal expansion index for each public chain from normalized within-repertoire ranks of inferred template counts. A later analysis computed generation probabilities with a VDJ recombination model fitted to out-of-frame rearrangements, and checked the results against IGoR. In a later analysis, TCR-TCR, TCR-HLA and TCR-CMV co-occurrence was scored with hypergeometric tests, and a repertoire-size bias correction was applied to TCR pairs. In a later analysis, false discovery rates were estimated by permuting HLA or CMV assignments 20 times. In a later analysis, co-occurring TCRs were grouped with DBSCAN, and TCRdist sequence similarity was added when clustering was performed within HLA-allele-positive subsets. Repertoires with fewer than 30,000 or more than 120,000 public chains were left out of co-occurrence clustering, as were four to six repertoires with anomalous nucleotide sharing. TCRdb's version of the immuneACCESS table is confined to in-frame rearrangements and falls short of the full clone set. An unresolved V gene accounts for under half of the shortfall where checked; the remainder is of unknown origin. V and J calls plus clone size are reproduced from that table; the DNA served to infer D and trimming. The sample table gives more than 95,000 clones. About 2.3% of the sample rests with the top ten.

The cohort comprised some 680 healthy bone marrow donors. All cohort members were sampled while nominally healthy, although unrecorded immune exposures were likely present. The donor tested CMV seronegative and was one of the 352 seronegative cohort members. Each donor provided a peripheral blood sample, and peripheral blood mononuclear cells were used for TCR beta sequencing. The Qiagen DNeasy Blood Extraction Kit was used to extract genomic DNA from the blood cell samples. The CDR3 sequence holds 16 residues, the cysteine and phenylalanine included. The sequence is cut down to CDR3 DNA, 48 bases in frame from base 1. V is trimmed back by 0 bases and J by 5 bases, and the junction contains 6 bases that no gene match accounts for. The germline V gene (reference sequence) provides CDR1 SGHNT and CDR2 YYREEE. In regard to this clone: No antigen is known for it.

In this chain, TRBV5-4 is recombined with TRBJ2-7; 12 bases in the junction line up with TRBD2. The sample taken for sequencing was PBMCs. The sequence was collected from a middle-aged man in good health and CMV-seronegative. Read as DNA, the sequence is TGTGCCAGCAGCTTGGCGCTAGCGGGAGGGTCCAACGAGCAGTACTTC. Translated, it reads CASSLALAGGSNEQYF.